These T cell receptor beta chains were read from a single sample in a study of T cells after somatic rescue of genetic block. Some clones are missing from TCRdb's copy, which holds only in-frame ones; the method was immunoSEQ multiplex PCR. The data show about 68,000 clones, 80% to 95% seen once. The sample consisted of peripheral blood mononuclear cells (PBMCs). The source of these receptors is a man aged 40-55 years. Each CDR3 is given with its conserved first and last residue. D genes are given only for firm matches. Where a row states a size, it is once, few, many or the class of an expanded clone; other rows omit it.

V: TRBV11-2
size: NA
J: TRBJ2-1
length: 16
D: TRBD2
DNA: TGTGCCAGCAGCGGATGGGAGGGAGGCTCCTACAATGAGCAGTTCTTC
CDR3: CASSGWEGGSYNEQFF

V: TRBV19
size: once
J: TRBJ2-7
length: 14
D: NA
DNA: TGTGCCAGTAGTATAAGTAGGTCTCGTGGGGAGCAGTACTTC
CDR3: CASSISRSRGEQYF

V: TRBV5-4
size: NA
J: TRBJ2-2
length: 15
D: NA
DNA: TGTGCCAGCAGAAACAGGGACGCGAACACCGGGGAGCTGTTTTTT
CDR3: CASRNRDANTGELFF

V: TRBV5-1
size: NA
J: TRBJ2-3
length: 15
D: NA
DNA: TGCGCCAGCAGCTCTAGACCCTGGGACACAGATACGCAGTATTTT
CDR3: CASSSRPWDTDTQYF

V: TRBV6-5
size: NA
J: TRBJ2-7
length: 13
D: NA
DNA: TGTGCCAGCAGTGCACGGTCATCGTACGAGCAGTACTTC
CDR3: CASSARSSYEQYF

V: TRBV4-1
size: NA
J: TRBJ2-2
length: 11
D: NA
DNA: TGCGCCAGCAGCCAGGTCGGGGAGCTGTTTTTT
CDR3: CASSQVGELFF

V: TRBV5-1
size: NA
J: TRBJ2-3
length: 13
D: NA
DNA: TGCGCCAGCAACCCGGACGGACCCGATACGCAGTATTTT
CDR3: CASNPDGPDTQYF

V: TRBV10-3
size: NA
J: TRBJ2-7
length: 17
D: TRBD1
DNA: TGTGCCAGCAGTGAAGCACTACCCGGGACAGGGGACTACGAGCAGTACTTC
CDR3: CASSEALPGTGDYEQYF

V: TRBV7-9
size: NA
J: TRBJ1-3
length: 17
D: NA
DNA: TGTGCCAGCAGCTTAGTGCAGCCATCGCACTCTGGAAACACCATATATTTT
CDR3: CASSLVQPSHSGNTIYF

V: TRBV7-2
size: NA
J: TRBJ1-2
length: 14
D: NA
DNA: TGTGCCAGCAGCCTGGGACACGGGGGCGGCGGCTACACCTTC
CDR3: CASSLGHGGGGYTF

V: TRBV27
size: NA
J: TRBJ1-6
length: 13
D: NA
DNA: TGTGCCGAGGGGTTTCCCTATAATTCACCCCTCCACTTT
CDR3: CAEGFPYNSPLHF

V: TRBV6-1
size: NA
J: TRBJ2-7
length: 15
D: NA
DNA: TGTGCCAGCAGTGAAGGTGGTGGCGGTATCTACGAGCAGTACTTC
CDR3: CASSEGGGGIYEQYF